A single sample gave rise to the 16 T cell receptor beta chains below, sequenced in a study of blood T cells in healthy people across ages. Primers used in a second PCR of about 6 to 11 cycles were a sample-barcoded 5' primer and a J-beta primer mix. TCRdb re-derived calls from the 5' RACE reads in MiXCR, one entry per CDR3 protein. Found here are roughly 800,000 distinct CDR3 sequences, more than 25% of them singletons; the top ten hold around 3%. The same specimen was also included in a second study, on T cells of mothers and their children.

What was sequenced was blood. The receptors stem from a boy younger than 18 in good health.

This clonotype has more than one count but fewer than ten. The chain recombines TRBV14 with TRBJ1-6; 10 bases are a match to TRBD1. There are 14 residues in the CDR3. CDR1 and CDR2 (germline): SGHDN, FVKESK. Unmatched junction bases numbered 8, after V lost 8 bases and J lost 10 bases. The DNA of the CDR3 is TGTGCCAGCCGGCCGGGACAGGGGAGCTCACCCCTCCACTTT. This encodes CASRPGQGSSPLHF.

The chain links TRBV18 to TRBJ1-1, with a possible D match to TRBD1 (6 bases). Looked up from germline, CDR1 is KGHSH and CDR2 is LQKENI. The ends were cut back, 5 bases at V and 0 bases at J, with 13 bases in the middle. This CDR3 spans 15 amino acids. CDR3 nucleotide sequence: TGTGCCAGCTCAGACCGGACAGCTATGAACACTGAAGCTTTCTTT. This gives the protein CASSDRTAMNTEAFF.

This clonotype was seen more than once but under ten times. The gene calls are TRBV7-6 and TRBJ2-1; tentatively, D is TRBD2 (6 bases). The CDR3 length is 17 residues. Germline values: CDR1 SGHVS, CDR2 FNYEAQ. Trimming shortened V by 5 bases and J by 7 bases, and 24 bases separated the two germline ends. The CDR3 nucleotides read TGTGCCAGCAGCATACGGGCTGGCGGGGTTCTAGGTAATGAGCAGTTCTTC. The encoded protein is CASSIRAGGVLGNEQFF.

The chain carries TRBV5-1 and TRBJ2-7, with a weak D call TRBD1 (6 bases). The CDR3 totals 14 residues. CDR1 and CDR2 (germline): SGHRS, YFSETQ. The V and J ends lost 1 base and 4 bases respectively, with 12 bases between them. CDR3 sequence: CASSLRQAGYEQYF. CDR3 bases: TGCGCCAGCAGCTTGAGACAGGCTGGGTACGAGCAGTACTTC.

The rearrangement uses TRBV9 and TRBJ2-5, with D possibly being TRBD2 (6 bases). V was trimmed by 6 bases and J by 2 bases, leaving 11 bases between them. The germline CDR1 and CDR2 sequences are SGDLS and YYNGEE. The CDR3 length is 13 residues. The CDR3 DNA sequence: TGTGCCAGCAATAGCGGTCGACAAGAGACCCAGTACTTC. It is translated as CASNSGRQETQYF.

The CDR3 sequence: CASSQRDLGPNYGYTF. CDR3 sequence (DNA): TGTGCCAGCAGCCAACGAGATCTGGGACCCAACTATGGCTACACCTTC. This chain joins TRBV7-9 and TRBJ1-2; D may be TRBD1 (5 bases). V was trimmed by 5 bases and J by 2 bases, leaving 18 bases between them. This CDR3 has 16 amino acids. CDR1 is SEHNR and CDR2 is FQNEAQ in the germline V gene (reference sequence).

A few counts support this clonotype. The genes are TRBV20-1 and TRBJ1-1; D gene unclear. Germline V CDR1 and CDR2: DFQATT, SNEGSKA (reference sequence). V was clipped by 6 bases and J by 6 bases, with 14 bases between them. CDR3 length: 12 amino acids. The CDR3 here is CSAPVGIAEAFF. In DNA form, the CDR3 reads TGCAGTGCCCCGGTGGGGATAGCTGAAGCTTTCTTT.

This clonotype was counted between two and nine times. V usage is TRBV4-2 and J usage is TRBJ2-7, with TRBD2 as a possible D gene (7 bases). Germline CDR1 is LGHNA and CDR2 is YNFKEQ. The CDR3 is 14 amino acids. V was trimmed by 1 base and J by 3 bases, leaving 10 bases between them. CDR3 DNA: TGTGCCAGCAGCCAAGTGGGAGGGGGCTACGAGCAGTACTTC. It is translated as CASSQVGGGYEQYF.

This chain joins TRBV6-5 and TRBJ2-5, with D unresolved. The germline V gene has CDR1 MNHEY and CDR2 SVGAGI. V was shortened by 0 bases and J by 5 bases, with 7 bases between the two germline ends. The CDR3 loop spans 13 amino acids. In nucleotides, the CDR3 is TGTGCCAGCAGTTACTCGAAATGGGAGACCCAGTACTTC. Residues: CASSYSKWETQYF.

The rearrangement links TRBV6-6 to TRBJ1-2, with D unclear. This CDR3 region has 13 residues. Trimming cost V 6 bases and J 8 bases, with 16 bases left between them. Germline CDR1 reads MNHNY; CDR2 reads SVGAGI (reference sequence). The CDR3 loop reads CASSSLDPEGYTF. The CDR3 DNA reads as TGTGCCAGCAGCAGCCTGGACCCTGAGGGCTACACCTTC.

The chain uses TRBV15 and TRBJ2-2, with D hard to call. Germline V gene lookup returns CDR1 LNHNV and CDR2 YYDKDF (reference sequence). The CDR3 has 15 amino acids. Trimming pared 0 bases from V and 2 bases from J, leaving 7 bases between. The CDR3 sequence: CATSREGLNTGELFF. The CDR3 DNA reads as TGTGCCACCAGCAGAGAGGGTCTAAACACCGGGGAGCTGTTTTTT.

This clonotype was detected only a few times. The genes are TRBV20-1 and TRBJ2-5; 16 nucleotides line up with TRBD2. V lost 5 bases to trimming and J lost 5 bases; unmatched junction nucleotides: 11. The CDR3 loop spans 17 amino acids. CDR1 DFQATT and CDR2 SNEGSKA come from the germline V gene (reference sequence). DNA of the CDR3: TGCAGTGCTCCTCATGGGACTAGCGGGGGGGCAGGGGAGACCCAGTACTTC. The encoded protein is CSAPHGTSGGAGETQYF.

This chain joins TRBV5-5 and TRBJ2-7, with 8 bases lining up with TRBD1. The junction had 5 bases not matched to a gene; V was cut back by 4 bases and J by 2 bases. The CDR3 runs 14 residues. Germline CDR1 is SGHKS and CDR2 is YYEKEE (reference sequence). CDR3 sequence reads: CASSVSRGPYEQYF. In nucleotides, the CDR3 is TGTGCCAGCAGCGTCAGCAGGGGGCCCTACGAGCAGTACTTC.

In its sample, this clonotype was seen a few times. The rearrangement joins TRBV5-1 to TRBJ1-1; unclear D gene. Trimming left V 0 bases short and J 4 bases short, with 10 bases between. The CDR3 contains 14 residues. Germline CDR1 is SGHRS and CDR2 is YFSETQ. The CDR3 DNA reads as TGCGCCAGCAGCTTGGACGCTAAGCGCACTGAAGCTTTCTTT. Translating gives CASSLDAKRTEAFF.

This chain joins TRBV7-6 and TRBJ2-3; 10 nucleotides align to TRBD2. Losses at the gene ends were 5 bases for V and 2 bases for J; bases not matched to a gene: 25. Looked up from germline, CDR1 is SGHVS and CDR2 is FNYEAQ. The CDR3 extends over 22 amino acids. CDR3 loop: CASSAQPRTGSLAGALTDTQYF. DNA for the CDR3: TGTGCCAGCAGCGCCCAACCTCGGACAGGGTCTCTAGCGGGGGCCCTCACAGATACGCAGTATTTT.

In this sample, this clonotype turned up a few times. The V and J genes are TRBV4-1 and TRBJ2-4; D gene uncertain. Germline lookup yields CDR1 MGHRA and CDR2 YSYEKL. Trimming took off 0 bases at V and 2 bases at J, with 2 bases between the two ends. The CDR3 totals 13 residues. This chain's CDR3 is CASSQDTKNIQYF. The CDR3 DNA reads TGCGCCAGCAGCCAAGATACCAAAAACATTCAGTACTTC.